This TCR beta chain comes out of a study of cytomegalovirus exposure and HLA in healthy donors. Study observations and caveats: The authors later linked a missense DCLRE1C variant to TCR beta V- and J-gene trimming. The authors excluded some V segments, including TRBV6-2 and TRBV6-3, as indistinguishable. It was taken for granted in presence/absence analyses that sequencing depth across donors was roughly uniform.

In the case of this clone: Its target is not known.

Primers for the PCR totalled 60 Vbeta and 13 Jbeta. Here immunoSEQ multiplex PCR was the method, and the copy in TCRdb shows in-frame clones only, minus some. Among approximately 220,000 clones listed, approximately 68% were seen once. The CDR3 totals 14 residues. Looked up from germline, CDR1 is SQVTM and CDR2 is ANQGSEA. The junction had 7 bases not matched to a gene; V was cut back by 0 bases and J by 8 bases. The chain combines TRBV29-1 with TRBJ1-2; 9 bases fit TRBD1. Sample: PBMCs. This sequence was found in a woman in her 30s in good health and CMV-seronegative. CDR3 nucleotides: TGCAGCGTTGAAGAAAGTACAGGGGGCAACGGCTACACCTTC. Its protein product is CSVEESTGGNGYTF.